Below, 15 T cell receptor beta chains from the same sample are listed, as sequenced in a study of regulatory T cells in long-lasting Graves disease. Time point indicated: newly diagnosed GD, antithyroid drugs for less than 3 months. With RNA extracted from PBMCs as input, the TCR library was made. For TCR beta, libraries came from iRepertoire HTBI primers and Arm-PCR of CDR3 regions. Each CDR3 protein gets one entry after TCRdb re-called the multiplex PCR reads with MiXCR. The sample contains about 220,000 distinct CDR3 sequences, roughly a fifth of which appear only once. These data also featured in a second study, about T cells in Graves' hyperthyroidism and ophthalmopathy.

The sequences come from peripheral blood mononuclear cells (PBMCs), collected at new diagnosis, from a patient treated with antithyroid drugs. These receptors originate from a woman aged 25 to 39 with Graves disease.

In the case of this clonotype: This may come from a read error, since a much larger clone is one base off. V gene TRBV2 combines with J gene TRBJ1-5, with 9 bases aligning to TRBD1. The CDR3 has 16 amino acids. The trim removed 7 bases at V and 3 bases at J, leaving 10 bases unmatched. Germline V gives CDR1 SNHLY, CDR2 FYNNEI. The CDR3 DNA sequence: TGTGCCAGCACTCCCTTCCCACAGGGGGCCAATCAGCCCCAGCATTTT. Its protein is CASTPFPQGANQPQHF.

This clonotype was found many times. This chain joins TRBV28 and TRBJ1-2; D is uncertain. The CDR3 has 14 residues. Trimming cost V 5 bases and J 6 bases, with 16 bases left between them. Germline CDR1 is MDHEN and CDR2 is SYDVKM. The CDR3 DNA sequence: TGTGCCAGCAGTATTAGTCTCACGGTGGATGGCTACACCTTC. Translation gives CASSISLTVDGYTF.

CDR3 nucleotide sequence: TGTGCCAGCAGTTACGCGGGACTAGCGGTAGGAGATACGCAGTATTTT. Protein sequence: CASSYAGLAVGDTQYF. The chain recombines TRBV12-3 or TRBV12-4 with TRBJ2-3; 11 bases agree with TRBD2. CDR3 size: 16 residues. V lost 4 bases to trimming and J lost 5 bases; unmatched junction nucleotides: 8.

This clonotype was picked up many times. Here the CDR3 DNA reads TGTGCCAGCAGTCTGGGTCGGAGGCAAAACATTCAGTACTTC. Translation gives CASSLGRRQNIQYF. This sequence joins TRBV12-3 or TRBV12-4 and TRBJ2-4; TRBD2 is a possible D gene (5 bases). The germline V and J ends were trimmed by 5 bases and 5 bases, with 13 bases remaining between them. This CDR3 has 14 residues.

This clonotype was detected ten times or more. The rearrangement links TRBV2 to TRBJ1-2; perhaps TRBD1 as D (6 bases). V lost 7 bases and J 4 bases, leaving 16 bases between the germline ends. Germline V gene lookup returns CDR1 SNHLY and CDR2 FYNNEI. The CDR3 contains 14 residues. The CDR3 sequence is CASKEDQGSYGYTF. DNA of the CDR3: TGTGCCAGCAAGGAGGATCAGGGGAGCTATGGCTACACCTTC. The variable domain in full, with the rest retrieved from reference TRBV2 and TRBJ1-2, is EPEVTQTPSHQVTQMGQEVILRCVPISNHLYFYWYRQILGQKVEFLVSFYNNEISEKSEIFDDQFSVERPDGSNFTLKIRSTKLEDSAMYFCASKEDQGSYGYTFGSGTRLTVV.

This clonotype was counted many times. CDR3 protein: CASALAGYNEQFF. The CDR3 coding sequence is TGTGCCAGTGCACTTGCGGGGTACAATGAGCAGTTCTTC. V and J are TRBV19 and TRBJ2-1, with D possibly TRBD2 on 6 matching bases. This CDR3 contains 13 residues. Trimming left V 8 bases short and J 4 bases short, with 12 bases between. Per the germline V gene, CDR1 is LNHDA and CDR2 is SQIVND (reference sequence).

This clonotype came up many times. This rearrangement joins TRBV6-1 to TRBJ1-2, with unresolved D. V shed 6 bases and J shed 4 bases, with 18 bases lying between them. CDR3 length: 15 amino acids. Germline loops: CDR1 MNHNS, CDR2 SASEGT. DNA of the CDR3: TGTGCCAGCAGCCAACGGGGAGGGATTGGCTATGGCTACACCTTC. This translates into CASSQRGGIGYGYTF.

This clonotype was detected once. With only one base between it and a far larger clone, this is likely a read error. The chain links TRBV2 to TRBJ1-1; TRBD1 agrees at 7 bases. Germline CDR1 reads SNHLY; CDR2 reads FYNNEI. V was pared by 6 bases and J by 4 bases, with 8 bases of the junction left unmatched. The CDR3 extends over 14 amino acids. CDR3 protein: CASRSGQAVTEAFF. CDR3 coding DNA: TGTGCCAGCAGGTCCGGACAGGCCGTCACTGAAGCTTTCTTT.

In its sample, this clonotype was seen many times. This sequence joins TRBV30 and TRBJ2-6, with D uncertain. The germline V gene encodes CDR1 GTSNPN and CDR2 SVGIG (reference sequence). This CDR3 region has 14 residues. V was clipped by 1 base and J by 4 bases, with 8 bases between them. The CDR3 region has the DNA TGTGCCTGGAGTGATTTTAGCGGGGCCAACGTCCTGACTTTC. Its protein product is CAWSDFSGANVLTF.

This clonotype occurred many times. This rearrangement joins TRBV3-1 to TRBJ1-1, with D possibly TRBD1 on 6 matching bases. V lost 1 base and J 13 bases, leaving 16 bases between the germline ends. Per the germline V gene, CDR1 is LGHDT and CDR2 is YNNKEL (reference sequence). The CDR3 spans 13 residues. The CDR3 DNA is TGTGCCAGCAGCCAAGTAGGGGGGGCTTCCGTTTTCTTT. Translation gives CASSQVGGASVFF.

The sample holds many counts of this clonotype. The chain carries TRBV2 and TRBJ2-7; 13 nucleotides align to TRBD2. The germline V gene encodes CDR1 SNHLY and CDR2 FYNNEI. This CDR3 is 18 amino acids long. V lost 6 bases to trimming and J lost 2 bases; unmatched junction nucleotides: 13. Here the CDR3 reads CASRQTPGLAGTTYEQYF. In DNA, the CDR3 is TGTGCCAGCAGGCAAACCCCGGGACTAGCGGGGACTACCTACGAGCAGTACTTC.

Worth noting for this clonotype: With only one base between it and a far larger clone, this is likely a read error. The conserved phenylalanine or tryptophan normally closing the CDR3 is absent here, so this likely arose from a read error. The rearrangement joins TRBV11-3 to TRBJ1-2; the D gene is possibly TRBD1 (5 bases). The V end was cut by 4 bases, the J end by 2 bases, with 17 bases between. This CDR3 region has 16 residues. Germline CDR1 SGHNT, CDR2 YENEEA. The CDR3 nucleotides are TGTGCCAGCAGCTCACCTAGGGGCCCTAGCAACTATGGCTACACCTCC. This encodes CASSSPRGPSNYGYTS.

CDR3 region: CASSSRDNSGANVLTF. The CDR3 DNA reads TGTGCCAGCAGCTCCCGGGACAACTCTGGGGCCAACGTCCTGACTTTC. The chain employs TRBV5-5 and TRBJ2-6; a weak D match, TRBD1 (6 bases). The V and J ends lost 3 bases and 0 bases respectively, with 10 bases between them. In germline, CDR1 is SGHKS, CDR2 YYEKEE (reference sequence). The CDR3 is 16 amino acids.

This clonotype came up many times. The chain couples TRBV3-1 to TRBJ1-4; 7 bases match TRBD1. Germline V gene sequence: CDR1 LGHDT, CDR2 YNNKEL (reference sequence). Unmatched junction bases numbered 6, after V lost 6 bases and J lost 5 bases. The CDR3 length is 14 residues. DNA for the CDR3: TGTGCCAGCAGGGGGGACAGCTTAAATGAAAAACTGTTTTTT. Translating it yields CASRGDSLNEKLFF.

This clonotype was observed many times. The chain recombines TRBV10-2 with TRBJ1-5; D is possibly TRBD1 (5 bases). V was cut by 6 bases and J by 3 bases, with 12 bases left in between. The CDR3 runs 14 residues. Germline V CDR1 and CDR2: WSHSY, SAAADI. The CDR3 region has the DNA TGCGCCAGCAGGAACGAGGGGAACAATCAGCCCCAGCATTTT. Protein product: CASRNEGNNQPQHF.